Presented here are 21 T cell receptor beta chains from one specimen sequenced in a study of CD8+ T cells in alopecia areata listed by TCRdb under 2018. Libraries were built with the immunoSEQ multiplex PCR assay. For TCR sequencing, RNA was extracted from every sample and reverse transcribed into cDNA to serve as template. TCRdb carries this immuneACCESS record with in-frame sequences only. Its versions omit some clonotypes, under half of them owing to an unresolved V gene in the studies checked, with the rest unexplained. The sample table lists 150,000 or so clones, 75% to 90% of them with a count of one. Roughly 16% of the sample rests with the top ten. The sample's time point, from its label and the paper: baseline before oral tofacitinib. Sequences were derived from CD8+ T cells sorted from blood, sampled at week 0. The receptors were gathered from a human donor with alopecia areata.

The CDR3 sequence: CASSLGQTMNTEAFF. DNA of the CDR3: TGTGCCAGCAGCCTGGGACAGACCATGAACACTGAAGCTTTCTTT. The rearrangement links TRBV6-5 to TRBJ1-1, with TRBD1 matching over 7 bases. Germline V lookup: CDR1 MNHEY, CDR2 SVGAGI. This CDR3 has 15 residues. After removal of 6 bases from V and 0 bases from J, the junction contained 7 bases not matched to a gene.

The chain links TRBV29-1 to TRBJ2-7; D is undetermined. V dropped 2 bases and J dropped 1 base, with 9 bases sitting between them. The CDR3 is 13 amino acids. The germline V gene has CDR1 SQVTM and CDR2 ANQGSEA. For the CDR3, the DNA is TGCAGCGTTGAACCCGGGCAGTCCTACGAGCAGTACTTC. The encoded protein is CSVEPGQSYEQYF.

This sequence joins TRBV30 and TRBJ2-1; 11 positions agree with TRBD2. The CDR3 contains 14 residues. Per germline, CDR1 GTSNPN and CDR2 SVGIG (reference sequence). With 5 bases clipped from V and 6 bases from J, the junction kept 6 bases outside the gene matches. The CDR3 coding sequence is TGTGCCTGGGGTCACGGGACTAGCGGCAATGAGCAGTTCTTC. Its translation: CAWGHGTSGNEQFF.

The rearrangement joins TRBV27 to TRBJ2-7, with TRBD2 identical over 9 bases. The junction had 11 bases not matched to a gene; V was cut back by 8 bases and J by 3 bases. Germline values: CDR1 MNHEY, CDR2 SMNVEV (reference sequence). The CDR3 extends over 15 amino acids. The DNA for the CDR3 is TGTGCCAGCCGGACTGGACTAGCGCAATACTACGAGCAGTACTTC. This sequence encodes CASRTGLAQYYEQYF.

To note about this clone: One end of the junction varies from germline; a read error may be responsible. The chain links TRBV30 to TRBJ2-1; D call uncertain. The V gene's germline CDR1 is GTSNPN and CDR2 SVGIG (reference sequence). The CDR3 is 13 amino acids. The CDR3 sequence: CAWSVWIADERFF. DNA of the CDR3: TGTGCCTGGAGTGTCTGGATAGCTGATGAGCGGTTCTTC.

The chain carries TRBV7-3 and TRBJ2-2, with TRBD1 as a possible D gene (5 bases). The CDR3 has 16 amino acids. CDR1 is SGHTA and CDR2 is FQGTGA in the germline V gene. Between the trimmed V and J ends, which lost 0 bases and 4 bases, there was a span of 12 bases. The CDR3 nucleotides read TGTGCCAGCAGCTTAACTGTCGGAGACAGCACCGGGGAGCTGTTTTTT. Amino acids: CASSLTVGDSTGELFF.

The chain couples TRBV5-1 to TRBJ2-7; D could derive from TRBD1 or TRBD2 (5 bases each). The CDR3 covers 13 residues. Trimming stripped 0 bases from V and 4 bases from J, with 8 bases between. Per germline, CDR1 SGHRS and CDR2 YFSETQ. CDR3 nucleotides: TGCGCCAGCAGCTTGGCGTGGGGGTACGAGCAGTACTTC. Protein sequence: CASSLAWGYEQYF.

This sequence joins TRBV5-4 and TRBJ2-2, with D perhaps matching TRBD2 (5 bases). Germline CDR1 is SGHNT and CDR2 is YYREEE (reference sequence). Trimming pared 0 bases from V and 6 bases from J, leaving 9 bases between. The CDR3 has 14 residues. CDR3 coding DNA: TGTGCCAGCAGCTTGGATCCTAGCCCCGGGGAGCTGTTTTTT. It is translated as CASSLDPSPGELFF.

The rearrangement uses TRBV2 and TRBJ1-2, with 10 bases aligning to TRBD1. The V and J ends lost 5 bases and 7 bases, in that order; junction bases with no gene match: 10. In germline, CDR1 is SNHLY, CDR2 FYNNEI. CDR3 size: 15 residues. The CDR3 loop is CASSPPRDRGFGYTF. The CDR3 coding sequence is TGTGCCAGCAGTCCTCCCCGGGACAGGGGTTTTGGCTACACCTTC.

The chain uses TRBV5-1 and TRBJ2-1; perhaps TRBD2 as D (5 bases). Germline assignment: CDR1 SGHRS and CDR2 YFSETQ. V lost 1 base and J 10 bases, leaving 9 bases between the germline ends. The CDR3 consists of 12 residues. The CDR3 loop is CASSLWPGEQFF. Written as DNA, the CDR3 is TGCGCCAGCAGCTTGTGGCCGGGAGAGCAGTTCTTC.

This rearrangement joins TRBV25-1 to TRBJ2-7, with D uncertain. The CDR3 length is 13 residues. Germline CDR1 MGHDK, CDR2 SYGVNS. V was trimmed by 6 bases and J by 4 bases, leaving 13 bases between them. CDR3 protein: CASSAGGYYEQYF. The CDR3 bases are TGTGCCAGCAGCGCAGGTGGCTATTACGAGCAGTACTTC.

The chain recombines TRBV14 with TRBJ2-1; unclear D gene. The CDR3 contains 15 residues. Trimming stripped 0 bases from V and 9 bases from J, with 15 bases between. CDR1 is SGHDN and CDR2 is FVKESK in the germline V gene. The DNA of the CDR3 is TGTGCCAGCAGCCAAGACAGGCGCCTTAGCAGTGAGCAGTTCTTC. It is translated as CASSQDRRLSSEQFF.

This chain connects TRBV29-1 to TRBJ2-2; D is possibly TRBD1 (5 bases). Trimming removed 3 bases from V and 6 bases from J, with 8 bases in between. CDR3 length: 12 amino acids. Looked up from germline, CDR1 is SQVTM and CDR2 is ANQGSEA. The CDR3 is CSVDWGPGELFF. In DNA form, the CDR3 reads TGCAGCGTTGATTGGGGCCCCGGGGAGCTGTTTTTT.

The chain employs TRBV5-6 and TRBJ2-1; 10 nucleotides agree with TRBD2. Germline trimming cut 4 bases from V and 9 bases from J; bases unmatched to any gene: 13. The CDR3 covers 16 residues. CDR1 and CDR2 from the germline V gene are SGHDT and YYEEEE. Here the CDR3 DNA reads TGTGCCAGCAGCCTTACGCTAGCGGGGGCCTGGGGTGAGCAGTTCTTC. Translated, it gives CASSLTLAGAWGEQFF.

The chain joins TRBV29-1 to TRBJ2-2, with 8 bases aligning to TRBD1. CDR3 length equals 16 residues. V lost 3 bases to trimming and J lost 5 bases; unmatched junction nucleotides: 11. The germline V gene encodes CDR1 SQVTM and CDR2 ANQGSEA. The CDR3: CSVEDRVSVGTGELFF. The CDR3 region has the DNA TGCAGCGTTGAGGACAGGGTGTCGGTCGGGACCGGGGAGCTGTTTTTT.

The chain is built from TRBV9 and TRBJ2-1; D possibly corresponds to TRBD2 (6 bases). Per germline, CDR1 SGDLS and CDR2 YYNGEE. CDR3 length equals 15 residues. Trimming took off 4 bases at V and 7 bases at J, with 18 bases between the two ends. The CDR3 bases are TGTGCCAGCAGCCCTTACCCGGGAGTCCCGAATGAGCAGTTCTTC. Protein sequence: CASSPYPGVPNEQFF.

The CDR3 reads CASSYGGGEQETQYF. The CDR3 DNA reads TGTGCCAGCAGTTACGGTGGTGGCGAACAAGAGACCCAGTACTTC. The chain uses TRBV6-6 and TRBJ2-5; D is uncertain. Germline assignment: CDR1 MNHNY and CDR2 SVGAGI (reference sequence). V lost 2 bases to trimming and J lost 2 bases, with 12 bases between them. The CDR3 runs to 15 residues.

This clone was detected once. The V gene is TRBV5-1, the J gene TRBJ1-1; D remains ambiguous. Trimming shortened V by 4 bases and J by 0 bases, and 7 bases separated the two germline ends. The CDR3 length is 13 residues. Germline V lookup: CDR1 SGHRS, CDR2 YFSETQ. This CDR3 is CASSESLNTEAFF. The CDR3 DNA is TGCGCCAGCAGCGAAAGCTTGAACACTGAAGCTTTCTTT. The variable domain in full, completed from reference TRBV5-1 and TRBJ1-1, reads KAGVTQTPRYLIKTRGQQVTLSCSPISGHRSVSWYQQTPGQGLQFLFEYFSETQRNKGNFPGRFSGRQFSNSRSEMNVSTLELGDSALYLCASSESLNTEAFFGQGTRLTVV.

In this sample, this clone turned up a few times. The chain joins TRBV11-1 to TRBJ2-2; TRBD1 might be the D (5 bases). Trimming removed 7 bases at V and 2 bases at J, with 11 bases between. This CDR3 is 14 amino acids long. In germline, CDR1 is SGHAT, CDR2 FQDESV (reference sequence). CDR3 coding DNA: TGTGCCAGCACCAGGGTTTTCAACACCGGGGAGCTGTTTTTT. It is translated as CASTRVFNTGELFF.

The chain joins TRBV7-4 to TRBJ2-3; D is unresolved. V lost 5 bases and J 0 bases, leaving 15 bases between the germline ends. The CDR3 length is 16 residues. Germline assignment: CDR1 SGHVT and CDR2 SQSDAQ. Here the CDR3 DNA reads TGTGCCAGCAGCCCAGCCAGATCTACGAGCACAGATACGCAGTATTTT. It is translated as CASSPARSTSTDTQYF. The variable domain in full, with the rest retrieved from reference TRBV7-4 and TRBJ2-3, is GAGVSQSPRYKVAKRGRDVALRCDSISGHVTLYWYRQTLGQGSEVLTYSQSDAQRDKSGRPSGRFSAERPERSVSTLKIQRTEQGDSAVYLCASSPARSTSTDTQYFGPGTRLTVL.

This clone was seen only once. The rearrangement links TRBV6-5 to TRBJ2-7; the match to TRBD1 covers 7 bases. With V trimmed by 4 bases and J by 0 bases, 3 bases remained unmatched. This CDR3 spans 14 amino acids. Germline-derived CDR1 and CDR2 are MNHEY and SVGAGI. As DNA, the CDR3 is TGTGCCAGCAGTTCCAGGGACAGCTCCTACGAGCAGTACTTC. Translating it yields CASSSRDSSYEQYF.